This T cell receptor (beta chain) was identified during a study of blood T cell repertoires in COVID-19. As for the study in general: The cDNA or gDNA used as material had been derived from T cells, B-cell-depleted T cells, or PBMCs.

CDR3 length: 13 amino acids. Germline V CDR1 and CDR2: MNHEY, SVGAGI. V was cut by 4 bases and J by 5 bases, with 9 bases left in between. The data were produced by immunoSEQ multiplex PCR, yet TCRdb's version contains in-frame clones alone and is incomplete. The table shows 300,000 to 450,000 clones, with more than 70% occurring only once. The sequence was collected from a man aged 35 to 55 in a cohort exposed to, infected with or recovered from COVID-19 (not recorded which). V is TRBV6-5 and J is TRBJ1-5; D not certain. The sample taken for sequencing was PBMCs or T cells enriched from blood (not recorded which). The CDR3 loop reads CASSSGIYQPQHF. For the CDR3, the DNA is TGTGCCAGCAGTTCGGGGATATATCAGCCCCAGCATTTT.